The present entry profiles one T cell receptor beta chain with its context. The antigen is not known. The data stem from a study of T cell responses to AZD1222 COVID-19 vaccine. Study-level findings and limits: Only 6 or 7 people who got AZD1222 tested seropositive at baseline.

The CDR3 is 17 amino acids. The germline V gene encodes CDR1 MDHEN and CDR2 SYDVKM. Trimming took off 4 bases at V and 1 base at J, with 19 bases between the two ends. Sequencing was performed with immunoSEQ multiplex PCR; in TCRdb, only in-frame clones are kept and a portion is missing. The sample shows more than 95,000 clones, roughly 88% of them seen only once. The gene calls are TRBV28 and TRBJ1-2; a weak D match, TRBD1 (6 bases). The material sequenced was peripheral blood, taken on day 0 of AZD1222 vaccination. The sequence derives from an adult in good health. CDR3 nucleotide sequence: TGTGCCAGCAGTTATTTTAACAGGGCACGAGGTAACTATGGCTACACCTTC. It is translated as CASSYFNRARGNYGYTF.